These T cell receptor beta chains were read from a single sample in a study of technical replicates of blood from several donors. Profiled with immunoSEQ multiplex PCR; TCRdb holds only in-frame clones, not every one. The sample includes 68,000 or so clones, 95% to 97% of them seen just once. Sequences were obtained from T cells isolated from PBMCs. The receptor source for this set is a human donor in good health. Each CDR3 is given with its conserved first and last residue. The order of the fields is clone size, D gene, V gene, J gene, CDR3 DNA, CDR3 protein. A D gene is named only where the DNA matches it firmly. The listing skips clone size in some rows; elsewhere it reads once, few, many or a size class.

>NA|NA|TRBV11-2|TRBJ2-7
TGTGCCAGCAACATCGCAGGAGGATTCTACGAGCAGTACTTC
CASNIAGGFYEQYF
>NA|TRBD1|TRBV4-1|TRBJ2-2
TGCGCCAGCAGCCCCGGACAGGGGAGTGGCACCGGGGAGCTGTTTTTT
CASSPGQGSGTGELFF
>NA|NA|TRBV21-1|TRBJ1-3
TGTGCCAGCAGCAAATTTTTGCAGGGCCCATGTCCCACCATATATTTT
CASSKFLQGPCPTIYF
>NA|NA|TRBV7-9|TRBJ2-3
TGTGCCAGCAGCTTGGTAGGACAGAACCCTCCAGATACGCAGTATTTT
CASSLVGQNPPDTQYF
>once|TRBD2|TRBV5-1|TRBJ2-7
TGCGCCAGCAGCTTGCTACTAGCGGGAGGCGGCGAAGAGCAGTACTTC
CASSLLLAGGGEEQYF
>NA|TRBD1|TRBV11-2|TRBJ1-2
TGTGCCAGCAGCACTCCCCGGGGCAGGGGGGATGGCTACACCTTC
CASSTPRGRGDGYTF
>NA|TRBD2|TRBV10-3|TRBJ2-3
TGTGCCATCCGGACTAGCGGGAGTATCGCAGATACGCAGTATTTT
CAIRTSGSIADTQYF
>NA|NA|TRBV7-2|TRBJ2-1
TGTGCCAGCAGCCCGGGGAGTGTTGAGCAGTTCTTC
CASSPGSVEQFF
>few|TRBD2|TRBV19|TRBJ2-1
TGTGCCACCCACTCCTTTCCTAGCGGGAGGTCCGTTGGGGGCTACAATGAGCAGTTCTTC
CATHSFPSGRSVGGYNEQFF
>once|NA|TRBV11-1|TRBJ1-2
TGTGCCAGCAGCGAAACCGGACAGTTCTATGGCTACACCTTC
CASSETGQFYGYTF
>once|NA|TRBV4-1|TRBJ1-2
TGCGCCAGCAGCCAAGGGCAGGGGAGGGTCGGCTACACCTTC
CASSQGQGRVGYTF
>NA|TRBD2|TRBV28|TRBJ2-3
TGTGCCAGCAGCCTGATGGGACTAGAGACAGATACGCAGTATTTT
CASSLMGLETDTQYF
>NA|NA|TRBV9|TRBJ2-7
TGTGCCAGCAGCGTAGCGGGGGATCCCTCCTACGAGCAGTACTTC
CASSVAGDPSYEQYF
>once|NA|TRBV9|TRBJ2-3
TGTGCCAGCACTGGGGGGGGACACCTAAGCACAGATACGCAGTATTTT
CASTGGGHLSTDTQYF
>NA|NA|TRBV25-1|TRBJ2-1
TGTGCCAGCAGTCCCTCCCAGGACACCCAAAACAATGAGCAGTTCTTC
CASSPSQDTQNNEQFF
>NA|NA|TRBV11-2|TRBJ1-5
TGTGCCAGCAGTCCTACGGGGGGCAATCAGCCCCAGCATTTT
CASSPTGGNQPQHF
>NA|NA|TRBV27|TRBJ1-2
TGTGCCAGCAGTTTGAGAAGGGGTTATGGCTACACCTTC
CASSLRRGYGYTF
>NA|NA|TRBV5-6|TRBJ1-2
TGTGCCAGCAGCTTGAAACAGGTCTATGGCTACACCTTC
CASSLKQVYGYTF
>NA|NA|TRBV7-2|TRBJ2-3
TGTGCCAGCAGCGAACAGGCTTCCCGATCAGATACGCAGTATTTT
CASSEQASRSDTQYF
>NA|NA|TRBV19|TRBJ1-5
TGTGCCAGTAGTTCCGAGACTAATCAGCCCCAGCATTTT
CASSSETNQPQHF
>NA|NA|TRBV28|TRBJ2-7
TGTGCCTCGATGGCAGAGGGCGCTTCCTACGAGCAGTACTTC
CASMAEGASYEQYF
>NA|TRBD1|TRBV4-3|TRBJ1-5
TGCGCCAGCAGCCAAGGGACAGGGGGTCTCCATAGCAATCAGCCCCAGCATTTT
CASSQGTGGLHSNQPQHF
>NA|NA|TRBV6-5|TRBJ1-5
TGTGCCAGCAGGAGACGAGGCAATAGGCGTCAGCCCCAGCATTTT
CASRRRGNRRQPQHF
>NA|NA|TRBV30|TRBJ2-3
TGTGCCTGGAGTGTATTAGGAGTCACAGATACGCAGTATTTT
CAWSVLGVTDTQYF
>NA|NA|TRBV4-2|TRBJ2-2
TGTGCCAGCAGCCATCTAGAGAACACCGGGGAGCTGTTTTTT
CASSHLENTGELFF
>NA|NA|TRBV9|TRBJ2-5
TGTGCCAGCAGCACCTTTGACCAGGGATTGAAAGAGACCCAGTACTTC
CASSTFDQGLKETQYF
>NA|TRBD2|TRBV7-8|TRBJ2-1
TGTGCCAGCAGTGGTTGGACTAGCGCTGCCAATGAGCAGTTCTTC
CASSGWTSAANEQFF
>NA|NA|TRBV9|TRBJ1-2
TGTGCCAGCAGCGTAGTTGAGACATCGCATGGCTACACCTTC
CASSVVETSHGYTF
>NA|TRBD1|TRBV25-1|TRBJ1-2
TGTGCCAGCAGTAGGGACAGGGCGTCTGGTGGCTACACCTTC
CASSRDRASGGYTF
>NA|NA|TRBV25-1|TRBJ1-5
TGTGCCAGCACCGGCCAGGGAAATCAGCCCCAGCATTTT
CASTGQGNQPQHF
>NA|NA|TRBV28|TRBJ1-1
TGTGCCAGCAGTTTTGTAGGGAGCGCTTTCTTT
CASSFVGSAFF
>NA|TRBD1|TRBV4-1|TRBJ1-5
TGCGCCAGCAGCCAGAAATTACAGGGGCCCAATCAGCCCCAGCATTTT
CASSQKLQGPNQPQHF
>NA|NA|TRBV30|TRBJ2-7
TGTGCCTGGAGTGTAAATTTTGGCGGTTGGAGCTCCTACGAGCAGTACTTC
CAWSVNFGGWSSYEQYF
>NA|TRBD1|TRBV11-2|TRBJ2-7
TGTGCCAGCAGCCCCGGACAGGGGACAGGGTTAAACGAGCAGTACTTC
CASSPGQGTGLNEQYF
>few|TRBD1|TRBV5-1|TRBJ1-2
TGCGCCAGCAGCTTCAAGATGGACAGGGCTGGCTACACCTTC
CASSFKMDRAGYTF
>NA|NA|TRBV5-1|TRBJ1-1
TGCGCCAGCAGCCCCGGACACGCGATTTACAACACTGAAGCTTTCTTT
CASSPGHAIYNTEAFF
>NA|TRBD1|TRBV9|TRBJ1-5
TGTGCCAGCAGCCCTGAGGACAGGGGTGGATATCAGCCCCAGCATTTT
CASSPEDRGGYQPQHF
>NA|TRBD1|TRBV6-1|TRBJ2-1
TGTGCCAGCAGTGAACGGGACAGGGCCGTCAATGAGCAGTTCTTC
CASSERDRAVNEQFF
>NA|NA|TRBV6-5|TRBJ2-6
TGTGCCAGCAGCGGGGGGGCCAACGTCCTGACTTTC
CASSGGANVLTF
>NA|NA|TRBV7-2|TRBJ2-3
TGTGCCAGCAGCTTCCTTTCGCGGGGGCGAGATACGCAGTATTTT
CASSFLSRGRDTQYF
>NA|NA|TRBV7-2|TRBJ2-4
TGTGCCAGCAGCTTCCTAATCAAAAACATTCAGTACTTC
CASSFLIKNIQYF
>NA|TRBD2|TRBV15|TRBJ2-5
TGTGCCACCAGCTATGGACTAGCGGGAGGGCCGGGAGAGACCCAGTACTTC
CATSYGLAGGPGETQYF
>NA|TRBD1|TRBV5-1|TRBJ1-2
TGCGCCAGCAGCTCAGCCGGGACAGGGGCCGCTAACTATGGCTACACCTTC
CASSSAGTGAANYGYTF
>NA|TRBD2|TRBV4-2|TRBJ2-7
TGTGCCAGCAGCCGAAGAGCGGGACCCTCCTACGAGCAGTACTTC
CASSRRAGPSYEQYF
>once|NA|TRBV5-4|TRBJ2-1
TGTGCCAGCAGCTTAGACATAGGCTGGGGAGACAATGAGCAGTTCTTC
CASSLDIGWGDNEQFF
>once|TRBD2|TRBV19|TRBJ2-7
TGTGCCAGTAGTATTCTCGCTAGCGGGAGTAACGAGCAGTACTTC
CASSILASGSNEQYF
>NA|TRBD2|TRBV5-1|TRBJ2-1
TGCGCCAGCAGCCCGACTAGCCTCTACAATGAGCAGTTCTTC
CASSPTSLYNEQFF
>NA|NA|TRBV6-1|TRBJ1-1
TGTGCCAGCAGTGAAGGTCGTCACAGTGAAGCTTTCTTT
CASSEGRHSEAFF
>NA|TRBD1|TRBV27|TRBJ1-2
TGTGCCAGCAGTACAGGGGGCACCTATGGCTACACCTTC
CASSTGGTYGYTF
>NA|NA|TRBV7-9|TRBJ1-4
TGTGCCAGCAGCTCGCAGGGGAATGAAAAACTGTTTTTT
CASSSQGNEKLFF
>NA|NA|TRBV21-1|TRBJ1-2
TGTGCCAGCAGCAAAGACTGTACAGGGGGGGACTATGGCTACACCTTC
CASSKDCTGGDYGYTF
>NA|TRBD1|TRBV27|TRBJ2-7
TGTGCCAGCAGTTTAACAGGGGTCGAGCAGTACTTC
CASSLTGVEQYF
>NA|TRBD2|TRBV5-5|TRBJ2-7
TGTGCCAGCAGCTTGGCAGCGGGAGGCTACGAGCAGTACTTC
CASSLAAGGYEQYF